This record looks at one T cell receptor beta chain sequence and its context. Its antigen is unknown. This sample is drawn from a study of cytomegalovirus exposure and HLA in healthy donors. General study findings and limits: Relative to the approximately 700-donor mean, N-insertions were reportedly fewer in an Asian-associated ancestry cluster in a later analysis. A list of approximately 160 TCR beta chains associated with cytomegalovirus was given. Available immune exposure information covered CMV serostatus only. Diagnosis of cytomegalovirus status made by the classifier reportedly showed high specificity and sensitivity.

Germline trimming cut 5 bases from V and 0 bases from J; bases unmatched to any gene: 4. The CDR3 sequence is 16 residues long. CDR1 is PRHDT, CDR2 FYEKMQ, per germline (reference sequence). Researchers ran the PCR with 60 Vbeta and 13 Jbeta primers. The method was immunoSEQ multiplex PCR; TCRdb's version includes in-frame clones alone and lacks a portion of them. The data hold fewer than 200,000 clones, with 65% to 85% observed a single time. The chain uses TRBV13 and TRBJ2-3; 11 positions match TRBD2. The source of this sequence is a woman under 40 in good health and CMV-seropositive. The source material was PBMCs. The CDR3 is CASSPRLAGSTDTQYF. The DNA for the CDR3 is TGTGCCAGCAGCCCGAGACTAGCGGGGAGCACAGATACGCAGTATTTT.